These 20 T cell receptor beta chains share one sample of origin, sequenced in a study of blood T cell repertoires in COVID-19. Measured with immunoSEQ multiplex PCR; TCRdb has only the in-frame clones, and not every one. The sample has over 60,000 clones; 70% to 90% are singletons. Source material: peripheral blood. Receptors originate from a man aged 65 to 85 with active or convalescent COVID-19.

The chain uses TRBV4-2 and TRBJ2-6; possibly TRBD1 for D (6 bases). The CDR3 covers 16 residues. Germline values: CDR1 LGHNA, CDR2 YNFKEQ. V shed 3 bases and J shed 0 bases, with 9 bases lying between them. The DNA of the CDR3 is TGTGCCAGCAGCCACACAGGGTCCTCTGGGGCCAACGTCCTGACTTTC. It specifies CASSHTGSSGANVLTF.

This clone has just a few counts. The V and J genes are TRBV6-5 and TRBJ2-1; 8 positions agree with TRBD2. The CDR3 is made up of 15 amino acids. Looked up from germline, CDR1 is MNHEY and CDR2 is SVGAGI. The ends lost 7 bases at V and 7 bases at J; junction bases unmatched: 12. The CDR3 protein is CASTDGTRDVNEQFF. The CDR3 coding sequence is TGTGCCAGCACCGACGGGACTAGGGATGTGAATGAGCAGTTCTTC.

This clone was found a few times. V gene TRBV5-1 combines with J gene TRBJ2-1; perhaps TRBD2 as D (7 bases). This CDR3 contains 19 residues. CDR1 is SGHRS and CDR2 is YFSETQ in the germline V gene. Trimming removed 4 bases at V and 1 base at J, with 24 bases between. DNA for the CDR3: TGCGCCAGCAGCGGAACAGGGAGGTCTAGCGGTAGTTCCTACAATGAGCAGTTCTTC. Protein product: CASSGTGRSSGSSYNEQFF.

V usage is TRBV5-1 and J usage is TRBJ1-2; 10 bases agree with TRBD1. Germline trimming cut 1 base from V and 6 bases from J; bases unmatched to any gene: 3. The CDR3 loop spans 14 amino acids. CDR1 SGHRS and CDR2 YFSETQ come from the germline V gene. The CDR3 here is CASSLLGQGDGYTF. CDR3 nucleotide sequence: TGCGCCAGCAGCTTGCTCGGACAGGGGGATGGCTACACCTTC.

The chain employs TRBV7-9 and TRBJ1-2; no firm D call. Germline CDR1 SEHNR, CDR2 FQNEAQ (reference sequence). The CDR3 covers 12 residues. The V gene lost 0 bases and the J gene lost 5 bases, with 4 bases spanning the gap. DNA for the CDR3: TGTGCCAGCAGCTTAGCAACATATGGCTACACCTTC. The encoded protein is CASSLATYGYTF.

The chain combines TRBV7-6 with TRBJ1-6; D uncertain. The CDR3 is 15 amino acids. CDR1 SGHVS and CDR2 FNYEAQ come from the germline V gene. Trimming removed 3 bases at V and 9 bases at J, with 15 bases between. CDR3 sequence (DNA): TGTGCCAGCAGCTTTACAACGGGTGGCGCTTCACCCCTCCACTTT. This codes for CASSFTTGGASPLHF.

The chain employs TRBV19 and TRBJ2-3, with D possibly being TRBD2 (5 bases). V lost 4 bases to trimming and J lost 0 bases, with 8 bases between them. Germline CDR1 is LNHDA and CDR2 is SQIVND (reference sequence). The CDR3 runs to 14 residues. CDR3 region: CASSSGPSTDTQYF. The CDR3 DNA sequence: TGTGCCAGTAGTAGCGGGCCAAGCACAGATACGCAGTATTTT.

The chain carries TRBV3-1 (or the pseudogene TRBV3-2) and TRBJ1-2, with D unresolved. V lost 1 base, J lost 7 bases, and 10 bases lay in between. The CDR3 contains 13 residues. Germline V gene data show CDR1 as LGHDT and CDR2 as YNNKEL (reference sequence). The CDR3 here is CASSQVLQAGYTF. CDR3 nucleotides: TGTGCCAGCAGCCAAGTCCTGCAGGCTGGCTACACCTTC.

Only one count was recorded for this clone. The chain is built from TRBV6-5 and TRBJ1-1; D might be TRBD1 (6 bases). The CDR3 is 15 amino acids. The ends were cut back, 2 bases at V and 2 bases at J, with 12 bases in the middle. The germline V gene encodes CDR1 MNHEY and CDR2 SVGAGI. The CDR3 coding sequence is TGTGCCAGCAGTTACACAGGGATACTCAACACTGAAGCTTTCTTT. It translates to CASSYTGILNTEAFF.

This chain joins TRBV5-5 and TRBJ2-7; TRBD1 agrees at 7 bases. CDR1 and CDR2 from the germline V gene are SGHKS and YYEKEE (reference sequence). The CDR3 has 14 residues. Trimming took 6 bases from V and 0 from J; bases not matched to a gene: 6. This CDR3 reads CASIPGQASYEQYF. The CDR3 nucleotides are TGTGCCAGCATCCCTGGACAGGCCTCCTACGAGCAGTACTTC. Supplemented by reference TRBV5-5 and TRBJ2-7, the full variable domain reads DAGVTQSPTHLIKTRGQQVTLRCSPISGHKSVSWYQQVLGQGPQFIFQYYEKEERGRGNFPDRFSARQFPNYSSELNVNALLLGDSALYLCASIPGQASYEQYFGPGTRLTVT.

This chain joins TRBV27 and TRBJ1-2; D possibly corresponds to TRBD1 (5 bases). V was trimmed by 3 bases and J by 8 bases, leaving 16 bases between them. Germline CDR1 MNHEY, CDR2 SMNVEV (reference sequence). The length of the CDR3 is 14 residues. CDR3 sequence: CASSFGGAGYGYTF. The CDR3 bases are TGTGCCAGCAGTTTTGGCGGGGCTGGATACGGCTACACCTTC.

The chain links TRBV6-6 to TRBJ1-5; no reliable D call. This CDR3 is 17 amino acids long. Looked up from germline, CDR1 is MNHNY and CDR2 is SVGAGI (reference sequence). V lost 5 bases and J 2 bases, leaving 19 bases between the germline ends. Here the CDR3 DNA reads TGTGCCAGCAGTCCCTCCCTAACTTCTATTCGCAATCAGCCCCAGCATTTT. As protein: CASSPSLTSIRNQPQHF.

This chain links TRBV6-2 or TRBV6-3 with TRBJ2-5, with a weak D call TRBD2 (5 bases). Germline CDR1 reads MNHEY; CDR2 reads SVGEGT. V was trimmed by 2 bases and J by 1 base, leaving 8 bases between them. The CDR3 sequence is 14 residues long. The CDR3 coding sequence is TGTGCCAGCAGTTACAAGCGGAGCCAAGAGACCCAGTACTTC. This encodes CASSYKRSQETQYF.

The CDR3 protein is CASSLVKGGGSSGANVLTF. In DNA form, the CDR3 reads TGTGCCAGCAGCTTGGTTAAGGGTGGGGGCAGCTCTGGGGCCAACGTCCTGACTTTC. This chain links TRBV5-4 with TRBJ2-6; D may be TRBD1 (6 bases). This CDR3 contains 19 residues. The germline V and J ends were trimmed by 0 bases and 0 bases, with 16 bases remaining between them. The germline V gene has CDR1 SGHNT and CDR2 YYREEE (reference sequence).

J is TRBJ2-2 and V is TRBV10-3; 10 nucleotides align to TRBD2. Germline loops: CDR1 ENHRY, CDR2 SYGVKD. The J segment lost 2 bases and the V segment lost 0 bases, leaving 6 bases of the junction unmatched. CDR3 size: 18 residues. CDR3 in amino acids: CAISESRTSGYNTGELFF. The DNA for the CDR3 is TGTGCCATCAGTGAGTCGAGGACTAGCGGTTACAACACCGGGGAGCTGTTTTTT.

V usage is TRBV28 and J usage is TRBJ1-3; TRBD1 agrees at 8 bases. The CDR3 loop spans 15 amino acids. Germline V gene data show CDR1 as MDHEN and CDR2 as SYDVKM. Unmatched junction bases numbered 6, after V lost 6 bases and J lost 2 bases. DNA of the CDR3: TGTGCCAGCAGAACCCAGGACAGGGCTGGAAACACCATATATTTT. Amino acid sequence: CASRTQDRAGNTIYF.

V is TRBV6-5 and J is TRBJ1-1; 8 bases fit TRBD1. Germline V gives CDR1 MNHEY, CDR2 SVGAGI. The CDR3 totals 15 residues. Trimming cost V 6 bases and J 10 bases; bases outside gene matches: 16. This CDR3 is CASRSGGASALGAFF. The CDR3 DNA reads as TGTGCCAGCAGGTCAGGGGGCGCGTCCGCGTTGGGAGCTTTCTTT.

The chain joins TRBV2 to TRBJ1-4, with a tentative D call TRBD1 (5 bases). Trimming took off 3 bases at V and 7 bases at J, with 12 bases between the two ends. The CDR3 spans 14 residues. Germline CDR1 reads SNHLY; CDR2 reads FYNNEI. The CDR3 loop reads CASSESGRGEKLFF. The CDR3 region has the DNA TGTGCCAGCAGTGAGTCAGGGAGGGGTGAAAAACTGTTTTTT.

The chain joins TRBV19 to TRBJ1-5; the D is unclear. V was clipped by 8 bases and J by 3 bases, with 17 bases between them. This CDR3 has 15 residues. Germline lookup yields CDR1 LNHDA and CDR2 SQIVND (reference sequence). The DNA of the CDR3 is TGTGCCAGTTACGGAACCCCGGCGGCCAATCAGCCCCAGCATTTT. This translates into CASYGTPAANQPQHF. The full variable domain, rest sourced from reference TRBV19 and TRBJ1-5, is DGGITQSPKYLFRKEGQNVTLSCEQNLNHDAMYWYRQDPGQGLRLIYYSQIVNDFQKGDIAEGYSVSREKKESFPLTVTSAQKNPTAFYLCASYGTPAANQPQHFGDGTRLSIL.

This clone was seen only a few times. This chain connects TRBV6-5 to TRBJ1-3; 7 nucleotides match TRBD1. Trimming removed 6 bases from V and 3 bases from J; junction bases left unmatched: 5. Germline V CDR1 and CDR2: MNHEY, SVGAGI. The CDR3 consists of 14 residues. The CDR3: CASSFGTDGNTIYF. Written as DNA, the CDR3 is TGTGCCAGCAGCTTCGGGACAGATGGAAACACCATATATTTT.